The entry below gives a single TCR beta chain sequence along with its context. Germline V gene data show CDR1 as MNHEY and CDR2 as SMNVEV (reference sequence). Trimming took off 6 bases at V and 1 base at J, with 18 bases between the two ends. The CDR3 has 16 residues. These data originate in a study of blood T cell repertoires in COVID-19. Overall study: Samples representing acute and convalescent COVID-19 were sourced from the United States, Italy and Spain.

Authors' data handling: Amplification of reference gene primers provided the estimated nucleated cell counts. The repertoire was sequenced with immunoSEQ multiplex PCR; TCRdb's copy has only in-frame clones and lacks some. The V and J calls and clone size are taken from that table; D and trimming were inferred from the DNA. The sample has 260,000 or so clones; approximately 90% are singletons. Participant-reported clinical history was the basis for cohort assignment. V is TRBV27 and J is TRBJ1-2, with a possible D match to TRBD1 (6 bases). The receptor's source is a woman aged 30 to 39 with acute COVID-19. The sequenced sample consisted of PBMCs or T cells enriched from blood (not recorded which). CDR3: CASRLRGGANNYGYTF. CDR3 coding DNA: TGTGCCAGCAGGCTCCGGGGGGGGGCAAATAACTATGGCTACACCTTC.